The 25 T cell receptor beta chains below come from one sample, sequenced in a study of cytomegalovirus exposure and HLA in healthy donors. The PCR used 60 Vbeta and 13 Jbeta primers. The protocol was immunoSEQ multiplex PCR, while the TCRdb copy is restricted to in-frame clones and leaves out a portion. The sample shows 100,000 to 150,000 clones, around 76% of them seen only once. Sequenced input: PBMCs. These receptors were collected from a male donor in good health and CMV-seronegative.

The chain is built from TRBV5-5 and TRBJ2-5, with 8 positions matching TRBD1. The CDR3 is 14 residues long. Germline CDR1 and CDR2: SGHKS and YYEKEE (reference sequence). The V gene end was trimmed by 4 bases and the J gene end by 6 bases; junction bases not matched to a gene: 8. The CDR3 is CASSLDTGGKTQYF. CDR3 nucleotides: TGTGCCAGCAGCCTCGATACAGGGGGAAAGACCCAGTACTTC.

This CDR3 reads CAISESLVQTPHTQYF. The CDR3 DNA is TGTGCCATCAGTGAGTCCCTAGTCCAGACCCCACATACGCAGTATTTT. The rearrangement uses TRBV10-3 and TRBJ2-3; D is unclear. The CDR3 is 16 residues long. The V and J ends lost 0 bases and 7 bases respectively, with 17 bases between them. Germline assignment: CDR1 ENHRY and CDR2 SYGVKD.

This rearrangement joins TRBV19 to TRBJ2-7, with 11 nucleotides matching TRBD1. Losses at the gene ends were 1 base for V and 1 base for J; bases not matched to a gene: 6. Germline values: CDR1 LNHDA, CDR2 SQIVND (reference sequence). The CDR3 spans 17 residues. CDR3 loop: CASSIVRTGGSSYEQYF. For the CDR3, the DNA is TGTGCCAGTAGTATAGTTCGGACAGGGGGCAGTTCCTACGAGCAGTACTTC.

The chain's CDR3 is CASSSRPGGSGELFF. The DNA of the CDR3 is TGTGCCAGCAGTTCCCGACCCGGAGGGTCCGGGGAGCTGTTTTTT. The genes are TRBV27 and TRBJ2-2, with a possible D match to TRBD2 (6 bases). Per the germline V gene, CDR1 is MNHEY and CDR2 is SMNVEV (reference sequence). The germline V and J ends were trimmed by 4 bases and 6 bases, with 15 bases remaining between them. The CDR3 is made up of 15 amino acids.

The CDR3 is CASSKTGELQETQYF. CDR3 bases: TGTGCCAGCTCAAAAACGGGAGAGCTACAAGAGACCCAGTACTTC. The V gene is TRBV21-1, the J gene TRBJ2-5; the table's D gene call, TRBD2, was not cross checked with the DNA. TRBV21-1 is a known pseudogene. The CDR3 sequence is 15 residues long.

The chain employs TRBV27 and TRBJ2-3; 9 bases line up with TRBD2. Per germline, CDR1 MNHEY and CDR2 SMNVEV (reference sequence). The CDR3 spans 17 residues. The V segment lost 3 bases and the J segment 3 bases; nucleotides outside the gene matches: 10. The CDR3 is CASSFRLAGLVTDTQYF. CDR3 nucleotides: TGTGCCAGCAGTTTTCGGCTAGCGGGGCTAGTTACAGATACGCAGTATTTT.

J is TRBJ1-2 and V is TRBV30, with D perhaps matching TRBD1 (6 bases). From germline, CDR1 is GTSNPN and CDR2 SVGIG (reference sequence). This CDR3 is built from 12 residues. Trimming stripped 2 bases from V and 8 bases from J, with 12 bases between. The CDR3 is CAWSPQGQGYTF. CDR3 in DNA: TGTGCCTGGAGTCCACAGGGTCAGGGCTACACCTTC.

The CDR3 DNA follows: TGTGCCAGCAGTTTAAGTCGGAGTGGACAGCCGGGCTACACCTTC. This sequence encodes CASSLSRSGQPGYTF. This chain links TRBV28 with TRBJ1-2, with D possibly TRBD1 on 6 matching bases. V was shortened by 2 bases and J by 8 bases, with 18 bases between the two germline ends. Germline V gene lookup returns CDR1 MDHEN and CDR2 SYDVKM. The CDR3 totals 15 residues.

V gene TRBV5-1 combines with J gene TRBJ2-5; 9 nucleotides agree with TRBD2. CDR3 length: 14 amino acids. Germline V gene data show CDR1 as SGHRS and CDR2 as YFSETQ. With 2 bases clipped from V and 3 bases from J, the junction kept 2 bases outside the gene matches. The CDR3 here is CASSLIAGEETQYF. DNA for the CDR3: TGCGCCAGCAGCTTAATAGCGGGAGAAGAGACCCAGTACTTC. The full variable domain, completed using reference TRBV5-1 and TRBJ2-5, is KAGVTQTPRYLIKTRGQQVTLSCSPISGHRSVSWYQQTPGQGLQFLFEYFSETQRNKGNFPGRFSGRQFSNSRSEMNVSTLELGDSALYLCASSLIAGEETQYFGPGTRLLVL.

The chain links TRBV7-2 to TRBJ2-3; weak D call: TRBD1 (6 bases). With 3 bases removed from V and 3 bases from J, the gap between germline ends came to 10 bases. Germline loops: CDR1 SGHTA, CDR2 FQGNSA. The CDR3 is made up of 14 amino acids. CDR3 protein: CASSLDSNTDTQYF. The CDR3 DNA is TGTGCCAGCAGCTTGGACAGCAATACAGATACGCAGTATTTT.

The CDR3 protein is CAWRRTSVSYEQYF. CDR3 nucleotide sequence: TGTGCCTGGAGGCGTACTTCGGTGTCCTACGAGCAGTACTTC. This rearrangement joins TRBV30 to TRBJ2-7; D call uncertain. The CDR3 totals 14 residues. Per germline, CDR1 GTSNPN and CDR2 SVGIG (reference sequence). V was pared by 3 bases and J by 1 base, with 13 bases between.

The chain employs TRBV9 and TRBJ2-1; D gene ambiguous. This CDR3 is built from 18 residues. Germline CDR1 SGDLS, CDR2 YYNGEE. V lost 4 bases and J lost 1, with 21 bases in between. Written as DNA, the CDR3 is TGTGCCAGCAGCCTGACTGCGGCATGGCATAAATCCTACAATGAGCAGTTCTTC. It specifies CASSLTAAWHKSYNEQFF.

DNA of the CDR3: TGTGCCAGTACCCCCCAGAAAGGGGTTGGGAACACTGAAGCTTTCTTT. Its translation: CASTPQKGVGNTEAFF. The rearrangement links TRBV19 to TRBJ1-1; D might be TRBD1 (5 bases). CDR1 LNHDA and CDR2 SQIVND come from the germline V gene (reference sequence). This CDR3 contains 16 residues. Trimming cost V 7 bases and J 1 base, with 19 bases left between them.

The chain recombines TRBV29-1 with TRBJ2-7; D may be TRBD2 (6 bases). This CDR3 has 11 residues. The ends were cut back, 4 bases at V and 3 bases at J, with 7 bases in the middle. Germline loops: CDR1 SQVTM, CDR2 ANQGSEA. The CDR3 DNA follows: TGCAGCGTTGGGACTATCTACGAGCAGTACTTC. This codes for CSVGTIYEQYF.

The rearrangement uses TRBV28 and TRBJ1-1, with D possibly being TRBD1 (6 bases). The V end was cut by 5 bases, the J end by 1 base, with 14 bases between. This CDR3 is built from 15 residues. Germline assignment: CDR1 MDHEN and CDR2 SYDVKM. This chain's CDR3 is CASSPTGGRNTEAFF. CDR3 DNA: TGTGCCAGCAGTCCGACGGGGGGGCGGAACACTGAAGCTTTCTTT.

The genes are TRBV28 and TRBJ1-6, with a weak D call TRBD1 (6 bases). Trimming shortened V by 3 bases and J by 8 bases, and 11 bases separated the two germline ends. The CDR3 covers 14 residues. Germline CDR1 and CDR2: MDHEN and SYDVKM. In DNA form, the CDR3 reads TGTGCCAGCAGTTTCACAGGGTATGATTCACCCCTCCACTTT. It encodes CASSFTGYDSPLHF.

CDR3 nucleotides: TGCGCCAGCAGCCCGGGGGGGGAGTTACAAGAGACCCAGTACTTC. It codes for CASSPGGELQETQYF. The V and J genes are TRBV5-1 and TRBJ2-5, with 8 positions matching TRBD2. CDR3 length: 15 residues. Trimming cost V 4 bases and J 2 bases; bases outside gene matches: 7. Germline lookup yields CDR1 SGHRS and CDR2 YFSETQ. Full variable domain (missing parts from reference TRBV5-1 and TRBJ2-5): KAGVTQTPRYLIKTRGQQVTLSCSPISGHRSVSWYQQTPGQGLQFLFEYFSETQRNKGNFPGRFSGRQFSNSRSEMNVSTLELGDSALYLCASSPGGELQETQYFGPGTRLLVL.

The chain links TRBV19 to TRBJ2-3, with a weak D call TRBD2 (7 bases). V shed 5 bases and J shed 2 bases, with 17 bases lying between them. The germline V gene has CDR1 LNHDA and CDR2 SQIVND (reference sequence). The length of the CDR3 is 16 residues. CDR3 amino acids: CASSGLRGLNTDTQYF. The DNA of the CDR3 is TGTGCCAGTAGTGGCCTCAGGGGACTAAACACAGATACGCAGTATTTT.

The chain links TRBV5-1 to TRBJ1-1; D is unclear. V lost 3 bases to trimming and J lost 5 bases, with 17 bases between them. CDR3 size: 15 residues. Germline CDR1 and CDR2: SGHRS and YFSETQ. Written as DNA, the CDR3 is TGCGCCAGCAGCTACAATGGAGGGTCTTCGACTGAAGCTTTCTTT. It specifies CASSYNGGSSTEAFF.

This chain joins TRBV5-1 and TRBJ1-5; D is unresolved. V lost 5 bases and J 7 bases, leaving 7 bases between the germline ends. The CDR3 length is 11 residues. CDR1 and CDR2 from the germline V gene are SGHRS and YFSETQ. CDR3 residues: CASRRRQPQHF. The DNA for the CDR3 is TGCGCCAGCAGACGGCGGCAGCCCCAGCATTTT.

The chain joins TRBV19 to TRBJ1-2; 7 bases match TRBD1. The CDR3 covers 15 residues. Losses at the gene ends were 7 bases for V and 8 bases for J; bases not matched to a gene: 16. Germline V gene sequence: CDR1 LNHDA, CDR2 SQIVND (reference sequence). The CDR3 loop reads CASTQGGGRQGGYTF. DNA for the CDR3: TGTGCCAGTACCCAGGGGGGCGGTCGTCAAGGAGGCTACACCTTC.

This chain links TRBV19 with TRBJ2-4, with D perhaps TRBD2 (6 bases). Germline V CDR1 and CDR2: LNHDA, SQIVND (reference sequence). With 6 bases removed from V and 3 bases from J, the gap between germline ends came to 12 bases. This CDR3 has 14 residues. CDR3 nucleotide sequence: TGTGCCAGTAGAGGCGGGGCTGACAAAAACATTCAGTACTTC. It yields the protein CASRGGADKNIQYF.

Only one count was recorded for this clone. V is TRBV7-2 and J is TRBJ1-2; D gene unclear. Germline CDR1 reads SGHTA; CDR2 reads FQGNSA. This CDR3 is 13 amino acids long. Trimming took off 2 bases at V and 4 bases at J, with 8 bases between the two ends. In nucleotides, the CDR3 is TGTGCCAGCAGCTTACAGGCAAGCTATGGCTACACCTTC. Translated: CASSLQASYGYTF.

The rearrangement links TRBV7-2 to TRBJ2-7, with D unclear. CDR1 and CDR2 (germline): SGHTA, FQGNSA. The CDR3 extends over 13 amino acids. Trimming left V 1 base short and J 1 base short, with 5 bases between. The CDR3 sequence: CASSLDPSYEQYF. CDR3 in DNA: TGTGCCAGCAGCTTAGATCCTTCCTACGAGCAGTACTTC. The full variable domain, with the rest looked up from reference TRBV7-2 and TRBJ2-7, is GAGVSQSPSNKVTEKGKDVELRCDPISGHTALYWYRQSLGQGLEFLIYFQGNSAPDKSGLPSDRFSAERTGGSVSTLTIQRTQQEDSAVYLCASSLDPSYEQYFGPGTRLTVT.

This clone was picked up a small number of times. The chain links TRBV7-9 to TRBJ2-7, with TRBD1 matching 7 bases. Germline V gene data show CDR1 as SEHNR and CDR2 as FQNEAQ (reference sequence). After removal of 1 base from V and 6 bases from J, the junction contained 6 bases not matched to a gene. There are 14 residues in the CDR3. The CDR3 loop reads CASSLGQGRAEQYF. The CDR3 DNA is TGTGCCAGCAGCTTAGGACAGGGAAGGGCCGAGCAGTACTTC.